These 24 T cell receptor beta chains were all obtained from the same sample, sequenced in a study of molecular identifiers for immune sequencing clone quantification. TCRdb independently ran MiXCR on the PCR reads; one entry per CDR3 protein. Among hundreds of thousands of distinct CDR3 sequences, roughly 23% were seen once, and the ten largest hold roughly 0.83%. Sequenced input: naive CD8+ T cells from blood, with Jurkat cell RNA spiked in. Described subset: FACS-sorted CD8+CD4-CCR7+CD45RA+ naive T cells. The receptors stem from a human donor in good health. Some libraries in this study had Jurkat cell RNA spiked in.

This clonotype was seen at least ten times. This chain's CDR3 is CASSLFSRANEQFF. The DNA for the CDR3 is TGTGCCAGCAGCTTATTCAGCCGAGCTAATGAGCAGTTCTTC. This chain connects TRBV7-9 to TRBJ2-1; no clear D gene. V was pared by 2 bases and J by 7 bases, with 12 bases between. The germline CDR1 and CDR2 sequences are SEHNR and FQNEAQ (reference sequence). The CDR3 length is 14 residues.

This clonotype was detected only a few times. The chain carries TRBV10-3 and TRBJ2-3, with TRBD2 matching over 10 bases. The CDR3 totals 14 residues. Germline CDR1 ENHRY, CDR2 SYGVKD. V shed 7 bases and J 6 bases; nucleotides not matched to a gene: 7. The CDR3: CAINKAGGEDTQYF. As DNA, the CDR3 is TGTGCCATCAACAAAGCGGGGGGGGAGGATACGCAGTATTTT.

The sample holds a few counts of this clonotype. The chain employs TRBV18 and TRBJ2-6; 10 nucleotides match TRBD1. The ends lost 2 bases at V and 0 bases at J; junction bases unmatched: 7. Looked up from germline, CDR1 is KGHSH and CDR2 is LQKENI. The CDR3 sequence is 19 residues long. In DNA, the CDR3 is TGTGCCAGCTCACCAGGAGTGGGACAGGGGTTCTCTGGGGCCAACGTCCTGACTTTC. It translates to CASSPGVGQGFSGANVLTF.

The chain links TRBV30 to TRBJ2-7; 7 bases match TRBD2. CDR3 length equals 14 residues. J gave up 3 bases and V 2 bases, and 7 bases lay outside the gene matches. Germline CDR1 reads GTSNPN; CDR2 reads SVGIG (reference sequence). The CDR3 region has the DNA TGTGCCTGGAGTAGAGTGGGGGGGGTCTACGAGCAGTACTTC. This sequence encodes CAWSRVGGVYEQYF.

The J gene is TRBJ2-3, the V gene TRBV6-2 or TRBV6-3; 9 bases agree with TRBD2. The CDR3 totals 18 residues. Germline V gene lookup returns CDR1 MNHEY and CDR2 SVGEGT. V was clipped by 0 bases and J by 1 base; unmatched bases: 8. The CDR3 DNA is TGTGCCAGCAGTTACTCGAGTAGTTGGACTAGCGGCACAGATACGCAGTATTTT. This gives the protein CASSYSSSWTSGTDTQYF.

The V and J genes are TRBV2 and TRBJ2-7, with 9 bases identical to TRBD2. J was trimmed by 2 bases and V by 1 base; bases with no gene match: 3. Germline V gives CDR1 SNHLY, CDR2 FYNNEI. CDR3 length equals 15 residues. CDR3 nucleotides: TGTGCCAGCAGTGAAGGGGCTAGCGGGGCCTACGAGCAGTACTTC. It specifies CASSEGASGAYEQYF.

In this sample, this clonotype turned up once. This chain links TRBV27 with TRBJ2-7, with 7 bases matching TRBD2. CDR1 is MNHEY and CDR2 is SMNVEV in the germline V gene (reference sequence). The length of the CDR3 is 15 residues. Trimming took 3 bases from V and 4 from J; bases not matched to a gene: 9. This chain's CDR3 is CASSLMSGNFYEQYF. The CDR3 DNA sequence: TGTGCCAGCAGTTTGATGAGCGGGAATTTTTACGAGCAGTACTTC.

This clonotype was seen ten or more times. This rearrangement joins TRBV6-1 to TRBJ2-2; D may be TRBD1 (6 bases). The V gene's germline CDR1 is MNHNS and CDR2 SASEGT. V lost 8 bases to trimming and J lost 4 bases, with 14 bases between them. This CDR3 has 14 amino acids. The CDR3 DNA reads as TGTGCCAGCGGGTTCCAACAGGGCACCGGGGAGCTGTTTTTT. It codes for CASGFQQGTGELFF.

In this sample, this clonotype turned up many times. J is TRBJ2-3 and V is TRBV5-1; D is undetermined. This CDR3 has 13 residues. Germline V CDR1 and CDR2: SGHRS, YFSETQ. Trimming shortened V by 1 base and J by 4 bases, and 7 bases separated the two germline ends. CDR3 nucleotide sequence: TGCGCCAGCAGCTTGTTTTTGCCAGATACGCAGTATTTT. Its translation: CASSLFLPDTQYF.

Only a few counts were recorded for this clonotype. The chain is built from TRBV12-3 or TRBV12-4 and TRBJ2-3; no firm D call. The CDR3 is 12 amino acids. The ends were cut back, 5 bases at V and 2 bases at J, with 5 bases in the middle. The CDR3 here is CASSTPTDTQYF. The CDR3 DNA sequence: TGTGCCAGCAGTACCCCCACAGATACGCAGTATTTT.

The rearrangement uses TRBV30 and TRBJ2-1, with 11 bases fitting TRBD2. Germline trimming cut 4 bases from V and 4 bases from J; bases unmatched to any gene: 3. The germline V gene encodes CDR1 GTSNPN and CDR2 SVGIG (reference sequence). This CDR3 has 14 amino acids. For the CDR3, the DNA is TGTGCCTGGACTAGCGGGGGGATTTACAATGAGCAGTTCTTC. Translating it yields CAWTSGGIYNEQFF.

This clonotype appeared once. This chain links TRBV5-6 with TRBJ1-2; TRBD1 aligns across 7 bases. Trimming cost V 3 bases and J 5 bases; bases outside gene matches: 4. Germline CDR1 SGHDT, CDR2 YYEEEE. This CDR3 has 13 amino acids. The CDR3: CASSWTGAYGYTF. DNA for the CDR3: TGTGCCAGCAGCTGGACAGGTGCTTATGGCTACACCTTC.

This chain uses TRBV11-3 with TRBJ2-7; D might be TRBD2 (5 bases). CDR1 is SGHNT, CDR2 YENEEA, per germline. This CDR3 has 17 residues. Between the trimmed V and J ends, which lost 5 bases and 0 bases, there was a span of 20 bases. CDR3 nucleotides: TGTGCCAGCAGCACACGCACCCGGGGAAGCGGCTCCTACGAGCAGTACTTC. It codes for CASSTRTRGSGSYEQYF.

This clonotype came up a few times. The chain couples TRBV28 to TRBJ2-7, with 7 bases that match TRBD1. Germline V gene data show CDR1 as MDHEN and CDR2 as SYDVKM. The length of the CDR3 is 12 residues. The V gene end was trimmed by 7 bases and the J gene end by 2 bases; junction bases not matched to a gene: 2. The chain's CDR3 is CASKQGPYEQYF. The CDR3 bases are TGTGCCAGCAAACAGGGGCCCTACGAGCAGTACTTC.

This chain uses TRBV12-3 or TRBV12-4 with TRBJ2-7; 9 nucleotides agree with TRBD1. Unmatched junction bases numbered 7, after V lost 4 bases and J lost 3 bases. The CDR3 runs 15 residues. The CDR3 loop reads CASSSGTGTYYEQYF. Here the CDR3 DNA reads TGTGCCAGCAGTTCAGGGACAGGGACATACTACGAGCAGTACTTC.

The sample holds many counts of this clonotype. The genes are TRBV14 and TRBJ2-4, with 8 positions matching TRBD1. The CDR3 is 16 amino acids. The germline gives CDR1 SGHDN, CDR2 FVKESK. Trimming took 1 base from V and 7 from J; bases not matched to a gene: 9. The CDR3 sequence: CASSQGDHRGFNIQYF. DNA of the CDR3: TGTGCCAGCAGCCAAGGGGACCACAGGGGGTTTAACATTCAGTACTTC.

The chain employs TRBV30 and TRBJ2-3; unclear D gene. The germline V and J ends were trimmed by 1 base and 6 bases, with 5 bases remaining between them. From germline, CDR1 is GTSNPN and CDR2 SVGIG (reference sequence). The CDR3 consists of 11 residues. CDR3 nucleotide sequence: TGTGCCTGGAGTGCGAGTGATACGCAGTATTTT. Translated, it gives CAWSASDTQYF.

About this clonotype: A much larger clonotype is one base distant, so this may be a read error. V and J are TRBV7-8 and TRBJ2-1; no firm D call. Germline loops: CDR1 SGHVS, CDR2 FQNEAQ. This CDR3 is 16 amino acids long. CDR3 sequence (DNA): TGTGCCAGCAGCTTAGTTGTACCGGTTACCTACAATGAGCAGTCCTTC. It yields the protein CASSLVVPVTYNEQSF.

The V and J genes are TRBV11-2 and TRBJ2-1, with 9 bases lining up with TRBD2. The CDR3 totals 16 residues. V was pared by 5 bases and J by 8 bases, with 13 bases of the junction left unmatched. Germline V gene data show CDR1 as SGHAT and CDR2 as FQNNGV. The CDR3 region is CASSRLTSGKVDEQFF. For the CDR3, the DNA is TGTGCCAGCAGCAGACTGACTAGCGGAAAGGTGGATGAGCAGTTCTTC.

This clonotype was seen ten or more times. The chain combines TRBV7-9 with TRBJ2-7; D possibly matches TRBD1 or TRBD2 (5 bases each). The CDR3 runs 17 residues. Germline V gives CDR1 SEHNR, CDR2 FQNEAQ (reference sequence). Between the trimmed V and J ends, which lost 5 bases and 3 bases, there was a span of 23 bases. DNA for the CDR3: TGTGCCAGCAGCCTAGTGACCGGGGCATCCTTTCTCTACGAGCAGTACTTC. Protein sequence: CASSLVTGASFLYEQYF.

The rearrangement joins TRBV6-2 or TRBV6-3 to TRBJ2-7, with D unclear. CDR1 and CDR2 (germline): MNHEY, SVGEGT. The CDR3 extends over 19 amino acids. V was cut by 2 bases and J by 2 bases, with 25 bases left in between. CDR3 amino acids: CASSYPFSVLEATAYEQYF. CDR3 coding DNA: TGTGCCAGCAGTTACCCGTTTTCGGTTCTAGAGGCTACAGCCTACGAGCAGTACTTC.

This clonotype occurred a few times. The rearrangement joins TRBV9 to TRBJ2-1, with no clear D. The V end was cut by 0 bases, the J end by 15 bases, with 16 bases between. Germline values: CDR1 SGDLS, CDR2 YYNGEE. This CDR3 is 13 amino acids long. The chain's CDR3 is CASSVGGATLPFF. The CDR3 DNA sequence: TGTGCCAGCAGCGTAGGTGGTGCTACCCTACCGTTCTTC.

In this sample, this clonotype turned up a few times. The chain recombines TRBV19 with TRBJ1-6, with no clear D. The germline gives CDR1 LNHDA, CDR2 SQIVND (reference sequence). The CDR3 is 16 residues long. V shed 2 bases and J shed 7 bases, with 15 bases lying between them. CDR3 amino acids: CASSINDIRRNSPLHF. CDR3 in DNA: TGTGCCAGTAGTATAAACGACATTAGACGGAATTCACCCCTCCACTTT. The whole variable domain, remainder taken from reference TRBV19 and TRBJ1-6, is DGGITQSPKYLFRKEGQNVTLSCEQNLNHDAMYWYRQDPGQGLRLIYYSQIVNDFQKGDIAEGYSVSREKKESFPLTVTSAQKNPTAFYLCASSINDIRRNSPLHFGNGTRLTVT.

V gene TRBV14 combines with J gene TRBJ2-7; unclear D gene. The CDR3 is 14 amino acids. The V and J ends lost 2 bases and 6 bases respectively, with 14 bases between them. The germline gives CDR1 SGHDN, CDR2 FVKESK. CDR3 region: CASSQPEKGFEQYF. CDR3 coding DNA: TGTGCCAGCAGCCAACCTGAGAAAGGTTTCGAGCAGTACTTC.